Listed below are T cell receptor beta chains from one sample, sequenced in a study of cytomegalovirus exposure and HLA in healthy donors. The data were produced by immunoSEQ multiplex PCR, yet TCRdb's version contains in-frame clones alone and is incomplete. The table has about 190,000 clones, 65% to 75% seen once. The sample was PBMCs. These receptors originate from a man in his thirties or forties in good health and CMV-seropositive. CDR3s include the opening cysteine and the closing phenylalanine or tryptophan. A D gene is named only where the DNA matches it firmly. Only some rows state a clone size, as once, few, many or a class for expanded clones.

d_call cdr3_length j_call clone_size v_call cdr3_nt cdr3_aa
- 17 TRBJ2-3 - TRBV5-1 TGCGCCAGCAGCGAAGGGGGTACCGCTTCTAGCACAGATACGCAGTATTTT CASSEGGTASSTDTQYF
TRBD2 18 TRBJ2-7 - TRBV4-1 TGCGCCAGCAGCCAAGGCCTTACTAGCGGGAGGGCCACTCAGGAGCAGTACTTC CASSQGLTSGRATQEQYF
- 14 TRBJ1-2 - TRBV2 TGTGCCAGCAGCATCTCCACAGGGAACTATGGCTACACCTTC CASSISTGNYGYTF
- 13 TRBJ2-7 - TRBV11-2 TGTGCCAGCAGCCCAGGGACTTCCTACGAGCAGTACTTC CASSPGTSYEQYF
TRBD1 14 TRBJ1-1 - TRBV28 TGTGCCAGCAGTCTCCGGGCCCACAGGGGGGGGGCTTTCTTT CASSLRAHRGGAFF
- 16 TRBJ2-5 - TRBV5-1 TGCGCCAGCAGCTTGGGTCTAGGAGGGTACCAAGAGACCCAGTACTTC CASSLGLGGYQETQYF
- 13 TRBJ2-3 few TRBV11-2 TGTGCCAGCAGCTTATCAATCACAGATACGCAGTATTTT CASSLSITDTQYF
TRBD1 16 TRBJ1-2 - TRBV19 TGTGCCACCAGGGACAGGGGTTTGGTAGCTGACTATGGCTACACCTTC CATRDRGLVADYGYTF
TRBD1 18 TRBJ2-2 once TRBV19 TGTGCCAGTAGTCCCGGAGTGTTGCGGACAGGGGGCACCGGGGAGCTGTTTTTT CASSPGVLRTGGTGELFF
- 12 TRBJ1-2 - TRBV2 TGTGCCAGCAGTGAGTACCCTATCGGCTACACCTTC CASSEYPIGYTF
TRBD1 17 TRBJ1-3 - TRBV28 TGTGCCAGCAGTTTGCCACAGGGGCGGCGGGCGGGAAACACCATATATTTT CASSLPQGRRAGNTIYF
TRBD1 16 TRBJ1-6 - TRBV7-2 TGTGCCAGCAGCTATAACAGGGGAGGCTATAATTCACCCCTCCACTTT CASSYNRGGYNSPLHF
- 14 TRBJ2-7 - TRBV6-1 TGTGCCAGCACTCGACAGGACTTCTCCTACGAGCAGTACTTC CASTRQDFSYEQYF
- 14 TRBJ1-4 - TRBV9 TGTGCCAGTGGGTCCGGGGCAACTAATGAAAAACTGTTTTTT CASGSGATNEKLFF
TRBD1 15 TRBJ2-5 - TRBV7-2 TGTGCCAGCAGCCCTCGGACAGGGGCGGAAGAGACCCAGTACTTC CASSPRTGAEETQYF
TRBD1 18 TRBJ2-6 - TRBV7-2 TGTGCCAGCAGCTTACCGACAGGGGGTAAGAGTGGGGCCAACGTCCTGACTTTC CASSLPTGGKSGANVLTF
TRBD1 14 TRBJ2-7 - TRBV29-1 TGCAGCGTTGACCAAACAGGGGGCCGGTACGAGCAGTACTTC CSVDQTGGRYEQYF
- 16 TRBJ2-2 - TRBV7-2 TGTGCCAGCAGCTTTATTGGGGAGTCGAGGACCGGGGAGCTGTTTTTT CASSFIGESRTGELFF
- 14 TRBJ2-5 - TRBV9 TGTGCCAGCAGCGTAAGGTCGGGGAGAGAGACCCAGTACTTC CASSVRSGRETQYF
TRBD2 16 TRBJ2-7 once TRBV7-8 TGTGCCAGCAGCTTAGGTTGGGCGGGAGGCTCCTACGAGCAGTACTTC CASSLGWAGGSYEQYF
TRBD1 13 TRBJ1-2 - TRBV6-5 TGTGCCAGCAGTTATCAGGGGGCTGATGGCTACACCTTC CASSYQGADGYTF